The rows below give T cell receptor beta chains drawn from one sample of a study of control samples from healthy donors and cancer patients. The data were produced by immunoSEQ multiplex PCR, yet TCRdb's version contains in-frame clones alone and is incomplete. The data hold about 76,000 clones, with around 86% observed a single time. What was sequenced was PBMCs. The source of these receptors is a woman aged 45-65 years with colorectal cancer. Both conserved end residues are part of each CDR3. The D gene is left open where the match is weak. Expanded clones are given a class, and other clones once, few, many or no size at all.

v_gene: TRBV3-1/TRBV3-2
abundance: -
j_gene: TRBJ1-1
d_gene: -
CDR3nt: TGTGCCAGCAGCCAAGATAGGGCAGGGAGGCCTGAAGCTTTCTTT
CDR3aa: CASSQDRAGRPEAFF

v_gene: TRBV5-1
abundance: -
j_gene: TRBJ1-3
d_gene: -
CDR3nt: TGCGCCAGCAGCTTGCTGGTTGGAAACACCATATATTTT
CDR3aa: CASSLLVGNTIYF

v_gene: TRBV24-1
abundance: -
j_gene: TRBJ2-3
d_gene: -
CDR3nt: TGTGCCACCAGTGATTTTGGAGTGACAGATACGCAGTATTTT
CDR3aa: CATSDFGVTDTQYF

v_gene: TRBV6-6
abundance: -
j_gene: TRBJ2-5
d_gene: -
CDR3nt: TGTGCCAGCAGTCCAACAGGGCCCGCGGGCCAAGAGACCCAGTACTTC
CDR3aa: CASSPTGPAGQETQYF

v_gene: TRBV6-5
abundance: -
j_gene: TRBJ2-5
d_gene: -
CDR3nt: TGTGCCAGCAGTACCCCAGGGGGGAAAGAGACCCAGTACTTC
CDR3aa: CASSTPGGKETQYF

v_gene: TRBV12-3/TRBV12-4
abundance: -
j_gene: TRBJ1-2
d_gene: TRBD1
CDR3nt: TGTGCCAGCAGTTCACAGGGGGCTGGTGGCTACACCTTC
CDR3aa: CASSSQGAGGYTF

v_gene: TRBV18
abundance: -
j_gene: TRBJ1-3
d_gene: -
CDR3nt: TGTGCCAGCTCACCACCCAGGGAGTCTGGAAACACCATATATTTT
CDR3aa: CASSPPRESGNTIYF

v_gene: TRBV7-2
abundance: -
j_gene: TRBJ1-2
d_gene: TRBD1
CDR3nt: TGTGCCAGCAGCTCCTCCGGGACAGGGAGGCTCTATGGCTACACCTTC
CDR3aa: CASSSSGTGRLYGYTF

v_gene: TRBV13
abundance: -
j_gene: TRBJ1-3
d_gene: TRBD1
CDR3nt: TGTGCCAGCAGCTGGGGACAGGGAAACACCATATATTTT
CDR3aa: CASSWGQGNTIYF

v_gene: TRBV6-6
abundance: -
j_gene: TRBJ2-5
d_gene: TRBD2
CDR3nt: TGTGCCAGCAGTTACAGAGCGGGGGGCGCAGAGGAGACCCAGTACTTC
CDR3aa: CASSYRAGGAEETQYF

v_gene: TRBV6-5
abundance: -
j_gene: TRBJ1-1
d_gene: -
CDR3nt: TGTGCCAGCAGCAAATTCGAAGGCACTGAAGCTTTCTTT
CDR3aa: CASSKFEGTEAFF

v_gene: TRBV20-1
abundance: once
j_gene: TRBJ1-1
d_gene: -
CDR3nt: TGCAGTGCTAGTATGGGGCGAAACGGAGCTTTCTTT
CDR3aa: CSASMGRNGAFF

v_gene: TRBV7-9
abundance: -
j_gene: TRBJ1-6
d_gene: -
CDR3nt: TGTGCCAGCAGCTTGATTTCCCAGATTCCTCCCCTCCACTTT
CDR3aa: CASSLISQIPPLHF

v_gene: TRBV5-1
abundance: few
j_gene: TRBJ2-1
d_gene: TRBD1
CDR3nt: TGCGCCAGCAGCTCCGGGACAGGATACAATGAGCAGTTCTTC
CDR3aa: CASSSGTGYNEQFF

v_gene: TRBV19
abundance: -
j_gene: TRBJ1-4
d_gene: -
CDR3nt: TGTGCCACCGCTGGGGGGGGAGTAGATGAAAAACTGTTTTTT
CDR3aa: CATAGGGVDEKLFF

v_gene: TRBV5-1
abundance: -
j_gene: TRBJ1-5
d_gene: -
CDR3nt: TGCGCCAGCAGCTTGGGCCAGGGTCAGCCCCAGCATTTT
CDR3aa: CASSLGQGQPQHF

v_gene: TRBV6-2/TRBV6-3
abundance: -
j_gene: TRBJ2-3
d_gene: TRBD2
CDR3nt: TGTGCCAGCACCCCATCCTTAGCGGGGGGGCGGACAGATACGCAGTATTTT
CDR3aa: CASTPSLAGGRTDTQYF

v_gene: TRBV2
abundance: once
j_gene: TRBJ1-3
d_gene: -
CDR3nt: TGTGCCAGCAGTGCAATCCGGACTGGAAACACCGTATATTTT
CDR3aa: CASSAIRTGNTVYF

v_gene: TRBV2
abundance: -
j_gene: TRBJ1-2
d_gene: -
CDR3nt: TGTGCCAGCAGTGTTGAGCCCCGGGATGGAGCCTTC
CDR3aa: CASSVEPRDGAF

v_gene: TRBV2
abundance: -
j_gene: TRBJ2-2
d_gene: -
CDR3nt: TGTGCCAGCAGTGAAATAGGCGGAACCGGGGAGCTGTTTTTT
CDR3aa: CASSEIGGTGELFF

v_gene: TRBV3-1/TRBV3-2
abundance: -
j_gene: TRBJ2-1
d_gene: TRBD1
CDR3nt: TGTGCCAGCAGCCAGACAGGGCTTGAGCAGTTCTTC
CDR3aa: CASSQTGLEQFF

v_gene: TRBV28
abundance: -
j_gene: TRBJ1-2
d_gene: TRBD1
CDR3nt: TGTGCCAGCAGTTCTCCGGGACAGTTCTTGTATGGCTACACCTTC
CDR3aa: CASSSPGQFLYGYTF

v_gene: TRBV3-1/TRBV3-2
abundance: -
j_gene: TRBJ1-2
d_gene: -
CDR3nt: TGTGCCAGCAGCCAAGGGGTTGGCTACACCTTC
CDR3aa: CASSQGVGYTF

v_gene: TRBV20-1
abundance: -
j_gene: TRBJ2-3
d_gene: -
CDR3nt: TGCAGTGCTAGTAAGGGTCTCGGCTCGGGGAGTACGCAGTATTTT
CDR3aa: CSASKGLGSGSTQYF

v_gene: TRBV19
abundance: -
j_gene: TRBJ1-5
d_gene: TRBD1
CDR3nt: TGTGCCAGTAGCAACTTACGACCGGGACAGGGCTCTCATAGCAATCAGCCCCAGCATTTT
CDR3aa: CASSNLRPGQGSHSNQPQHF

v_gene: TRBV6-4
abundance: -
j_gene: TRBJ2-1
d_gene: -
CDR3nt: TGTGCCAGCAGTTCAACTCATCGGGGGCGTGTGGGTGAGCAGTTCTTC
CDR3aa: CASSSTHRGRVGEQFF

v_gene: TRBV5-1
abundance: -
j_gene: TRBJ1-6
d_gene: -
CDR3nt: TGCGCCAGCAGCTTACATGACAGGAATCAAGTAGGATCACCCCTCCACTTT
CDR3aa: CASSLHDRNQVGSPLHF

v_gene: TRBV3-1/TRBV3-2
abundance: -
j_gene: TRBJ1-2
d_gene: -
CDR3nt: TGTGCCAGCAGCCCCCCCTACACCTTC
CDR3aa: CASSPPYTF